Below, 10 T cell receptor beta chains from the same sample are listed, as sequenced in a study of blood T cell repertoires in COVID-19. TCRdb keeps only in-frame clones here, not all; method: immunoSEQ multiplex PCR. The sample holds 100,000 or so clones, 70% to 90% seen once. The sequenced sample was peripheral blood. These receptors all come from a woman between 55 and 75 years old with acute or convalescent COVID-19.

The CDR3 protein is CASMGAGGGYTF. DNA of the CDR3: TGTGCCAGCATGGGGGCAGGGGGTGGCTACACCTTC. The chain is built from TRBV6-5 and TRBJ1-2; 7 bases fit TRBD1. Germline CDR1 MNHEY, CDR2 SVGAGI. The CDR3 has 12 residues. V was clipped by 7 bases and J by 7 bases; unmatched bases: 6.

V usage is TRBV5-6 and J usage is TRBJ1-5, with no clear D. There are 14 residues in the CDR3. The germline V gene encodes CDR1 SGHDT and CDR2 YYEEEE. The ends were cut back, 1 base at V and 6 bases at J, with 11 bases in the middle. This CDR3 is CASSLREWGQPQHF. The DNA for the CDR3 is TGTGCCAGCAGCTTGAGGGAGTGGGGTCAGCCCCAGCATTTT.

The rearrangement links TRBV30 to TRBJ2-5; D possibly corresponds to TRBD2 (6 bases). The V end lost 6 bases, the J end lost 5 bases, and 22 bases lay between the germline ends. Germline V lookup: CDR1 GTSNPN, CDR2 SVGIG (reference sequence). CDR3 length: 15 amino acids. For the CDR3, the DNA is TGTGCCTGCCATAGGAAGCCGGGAGTCAGCGAGACCCAGTACTTC. It encodes CACHRKPGVSETQYF.

The V gene is TRBV28, the J gene TRBJ1-2; tentative D call: TRBD1 (5 bases). Per the germline V gene, CDR1 is MDHEN and CDR2 is SYDVKM. This CDR3 region has 12 residues. With 7 bases removed from V and 3 bases from J, the gap between germline ends came to 9 bases. The CDR3 region is CASTAQDYGYTF. The CDR3 coding sequence is TGTGCCAGCACTGCACAGGACTATGGCTACACCTTC.

The V gene is TRBV28, the J gene TRBJ1-1; 7 bases line up with TRBD1. Trimming took 4 bases from V and 0 from J; bases not matched to a gene: 2. The CDR3 covers 14 residues. Germline V lookup: CDR1 MDHEN, CDR2 SYDVKM. The CDR3 reads CASSSTGLNTEAFF. In DNA, the CDR3 is TGTGCCAGCAGTTCGACAGGGCTGAACACTGAAGCTTTCTTT.

V usage is TRBV10-2 and J usage is TRBJ1-5; TRBD1 is a possible D gene (5 bases). V lost 5 bases and J 4 bases, leaving 15 bases between the germline ends. Germline CDR1 is WSHSY and CDR2 is SAAADI. The CDR3 sequence is 15 residues long. The DNA of the CDR3 is TGCGCCAGCAGTCCGGCGGGGCCCGAGAATCAGCCCCAGCATTTT. Translating gives CASSPAGPENQPQHF.

The J gene is TRBJ2-3, the V gene TRBV30; maybe TRBD2 (5 bases). Germline V gene lookup returns CDR1 GTSNPN and CDR2 SVGIG (reference sequence). Trimming pared 2 bases from V and 4 bases from J, leaving 16 bases between. The CDR3 consists of 15 residues. This chain's CDR3 is CAWSPPGVIPDTQYF. CDR3 nucleotides: TGTGCCTGGAGTCCCCCCGGGGTTATCCCAGATACGCAGTATTTT.

The chain joins TRBV30 to TRBJ2-5; D is possibly TRBD1 (5 bases). Germline lookup yields CDR1 GTSNPN and CDR2 SVGIG (reference sequence). V was pared by 4 bases and J by 2 bases, with 14 bases between. The CDR3 runs 14 residues. The CDR3 region is CAWTLWGIQETQYF. In DNA, the CDR3 is TGTGCCTGGACCCTCTGGGGCATTCAAGAGACCCAGTACTTC.

In its sample, this clone was seen once. This chain connects TRBV6-1 to TRBJ1-4, with D maybe TRBD1 (6 bases). The V gene lost 0 bases and the J gene lost 5 bases, with 10 bases spanning the gap. This CDR3 has 15 residues. Germline V gene data show CDR1 as MNHNS and CDR2 as SASEGT. CDR3 sequence: CASSEAGTPNEKLFF. Here the CDR3 DNA reads TGTGCCAGCAGTGAAGCGGGGACACCAAATGAAAAACTGTTTTTT.

The rearrangement joins TRBV5-6 to TRBJ1-1, with 7 bases that match TRBD1. CDR1 and CDR2 (germline): SGHDT, YYEEEE. The CDR3 covers 13 residues. After removal of 6 bases from V and 1 base from J, the junction contained 3 bases not matched to a gene. CDR3 nucleotide sequence: TGTGCCAGCAACAGGGGACAGAACACTGAAGCTTTCTTT. This gives the protein CASNRGQNTEAFF.